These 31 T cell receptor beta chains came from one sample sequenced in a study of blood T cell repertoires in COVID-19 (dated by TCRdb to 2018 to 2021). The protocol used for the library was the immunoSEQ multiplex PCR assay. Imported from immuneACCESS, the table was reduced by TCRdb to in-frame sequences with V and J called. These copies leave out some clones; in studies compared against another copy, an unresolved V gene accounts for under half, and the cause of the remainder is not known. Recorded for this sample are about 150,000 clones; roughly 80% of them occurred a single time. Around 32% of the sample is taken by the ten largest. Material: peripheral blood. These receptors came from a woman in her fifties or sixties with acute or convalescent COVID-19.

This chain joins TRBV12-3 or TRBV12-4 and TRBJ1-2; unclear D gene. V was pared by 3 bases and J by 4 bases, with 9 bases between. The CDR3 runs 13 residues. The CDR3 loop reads CASSLGRSYGYTF. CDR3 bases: TGTGCCAGCAGTTTGGGCAGGTCCTATGGCTACACCTTC.

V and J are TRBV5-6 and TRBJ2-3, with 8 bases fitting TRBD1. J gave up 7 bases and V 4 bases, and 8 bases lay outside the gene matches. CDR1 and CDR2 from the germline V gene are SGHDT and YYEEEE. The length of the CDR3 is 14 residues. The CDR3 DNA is TGTGCCAGCAGCGTTGGACAGGGAATATATACGCAGTATTTT. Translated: CASSVGQGIYTQYF.

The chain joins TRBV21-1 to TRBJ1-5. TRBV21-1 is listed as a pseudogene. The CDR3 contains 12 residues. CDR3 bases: TGTGCCAGCAGCACCCGAGATCAGCCCCAGCATTTT. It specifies CASSTRDQPQHF.

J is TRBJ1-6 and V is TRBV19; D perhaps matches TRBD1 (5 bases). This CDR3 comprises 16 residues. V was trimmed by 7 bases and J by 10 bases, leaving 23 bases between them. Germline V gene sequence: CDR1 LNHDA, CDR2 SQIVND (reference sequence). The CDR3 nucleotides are TGTGCCAGTACGTGGGGACTCGGAGCCTCTCTCTCACCCCTCCACTTT. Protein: CASTWGLGASLSPLHF.

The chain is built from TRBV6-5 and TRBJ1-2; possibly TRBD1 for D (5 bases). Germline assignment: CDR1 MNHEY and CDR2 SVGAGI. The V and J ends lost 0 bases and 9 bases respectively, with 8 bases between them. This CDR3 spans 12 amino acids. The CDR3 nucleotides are TGTGCCAGCAGTTACTCCAGGGTTAGCTACACCTTC. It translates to CASSYSRVSYTF.

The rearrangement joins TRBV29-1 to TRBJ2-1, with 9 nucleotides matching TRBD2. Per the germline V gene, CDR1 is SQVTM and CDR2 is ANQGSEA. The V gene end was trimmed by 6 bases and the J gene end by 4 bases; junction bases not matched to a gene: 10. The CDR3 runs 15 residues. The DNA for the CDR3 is TGCAGCGTCTCGAGGGGTAGCGGGGGATACAATGAGCAGTTCTTC. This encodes CSVSRGSGGYNEQFF.

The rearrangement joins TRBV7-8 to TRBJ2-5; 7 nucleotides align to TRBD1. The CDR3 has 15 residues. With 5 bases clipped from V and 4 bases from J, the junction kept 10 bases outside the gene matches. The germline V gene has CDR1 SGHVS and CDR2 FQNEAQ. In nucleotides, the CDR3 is TGTGCCAGCAGCCGGGACAGTTTTAAAAGAGAGACCCAGTACTTC. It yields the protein CASSRDSFKRETQYF.

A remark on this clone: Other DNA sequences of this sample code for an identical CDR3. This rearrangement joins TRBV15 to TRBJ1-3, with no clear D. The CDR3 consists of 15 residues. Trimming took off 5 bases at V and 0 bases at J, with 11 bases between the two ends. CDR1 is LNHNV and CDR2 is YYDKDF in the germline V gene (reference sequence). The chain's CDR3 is CATSVQWASGNTIYF. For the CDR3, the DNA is TGTGCCACCAGCGTACAGTGGGCCTCTGGAAACACCATATATTTT.

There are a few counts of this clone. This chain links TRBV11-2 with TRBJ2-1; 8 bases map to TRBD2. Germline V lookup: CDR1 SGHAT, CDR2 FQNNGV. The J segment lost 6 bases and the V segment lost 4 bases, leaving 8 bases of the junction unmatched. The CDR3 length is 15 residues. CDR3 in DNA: TGTGCCAGCAGCTCCGCGGGGGGCCCTCTCAATGAGCAGTTCTTC. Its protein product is CASSSAGGPLNEQFF. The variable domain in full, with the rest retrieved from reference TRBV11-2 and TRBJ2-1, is EAGVAQSPRYKIIEKRQSVAFWCNPISGHATLYWYQQILGQGPKLLIQFQNNGVVDDSQLPKDRFSAERLKGVDSTLKIQPAKLEDSAVYLCASSSAGGPLNEQFFGPGTRLTVL.

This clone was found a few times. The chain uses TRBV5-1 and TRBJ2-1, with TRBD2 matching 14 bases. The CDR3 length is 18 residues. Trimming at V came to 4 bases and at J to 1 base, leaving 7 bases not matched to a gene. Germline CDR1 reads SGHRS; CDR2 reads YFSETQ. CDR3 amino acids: CASSLRTSGGPSYNEQFF. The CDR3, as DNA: TGCGCCAGCAGCCTAAGGACTAGCGGGGGGCCATCCTACAATGAGCAGTTCTTC. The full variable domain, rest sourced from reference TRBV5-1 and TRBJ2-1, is KAGVTQTPRYLIKTRGQQVTLSCSPISGHRSVSWYQQTPGQGLQFLFEYFSETQRNKGNFPGRFSGRQFSNSRSEMNVSTLELGDSALYLCASSLRTSGGPSYNEQFFGPGTRLTVL.

Written as DNA, the CDR3 is TGTGCCAGCAGTTCCAATACAGGACAGGGGAATTCACCCCTCCACTTT. Its translation is CASSSNTGQGNSPLHF. The chain employs TRBV6-5 and TRBJ1-6; 9 bases line up with TRBD1. The V gene end was trimmed by 4 bases and the J gene end by 7 bases; junction bases not matched to a gene: 8. Per the germline V gene, CDR1 is MNHEY and CDR2 is SVGAGI. The CDR3 consists of 16 residues.

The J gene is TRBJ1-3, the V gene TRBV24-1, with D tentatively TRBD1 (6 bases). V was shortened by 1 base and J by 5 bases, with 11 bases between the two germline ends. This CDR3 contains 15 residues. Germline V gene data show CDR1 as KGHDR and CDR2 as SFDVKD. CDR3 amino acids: CATSDLGDNRNTIYF. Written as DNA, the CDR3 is TGTGCCACCAGTGATTTAGGGGACAACCGAAACACCATATATTTT.

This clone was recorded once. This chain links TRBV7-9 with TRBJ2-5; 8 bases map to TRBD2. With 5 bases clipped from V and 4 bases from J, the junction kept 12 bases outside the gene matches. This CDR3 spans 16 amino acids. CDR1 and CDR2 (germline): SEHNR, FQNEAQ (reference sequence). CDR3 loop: CASSPKWRGAVETQYF. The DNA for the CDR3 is TGTGCCAGCAGCCCGAAATGGCGGGGGGCCGTAGAGACCCAGTACTTC.

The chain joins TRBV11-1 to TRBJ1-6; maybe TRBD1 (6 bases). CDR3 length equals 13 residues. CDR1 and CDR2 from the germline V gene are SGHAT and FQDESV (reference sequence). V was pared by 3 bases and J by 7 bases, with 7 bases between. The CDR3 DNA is TGTGCCAGCAGCTTTACAGGGAATTCACCCCTCCACTTT. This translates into CASSFTGNSPLHF.

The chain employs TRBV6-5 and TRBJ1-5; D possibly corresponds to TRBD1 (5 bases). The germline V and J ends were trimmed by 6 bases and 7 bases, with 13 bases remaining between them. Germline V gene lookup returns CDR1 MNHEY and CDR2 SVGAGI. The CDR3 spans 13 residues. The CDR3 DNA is TGTGCCAGCAGCCGCATGCGGGGGCAGCCCCAGCATTTT. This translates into CASSRMRGQPQHF.

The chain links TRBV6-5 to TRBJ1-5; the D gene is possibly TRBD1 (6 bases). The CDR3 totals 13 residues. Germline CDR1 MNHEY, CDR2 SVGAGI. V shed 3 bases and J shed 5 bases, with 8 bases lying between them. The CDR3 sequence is CASSYHRDQPQHF. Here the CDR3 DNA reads TGTGCCAGCAGTTATCACAGGGATCAGCCCCAGCATTTT.

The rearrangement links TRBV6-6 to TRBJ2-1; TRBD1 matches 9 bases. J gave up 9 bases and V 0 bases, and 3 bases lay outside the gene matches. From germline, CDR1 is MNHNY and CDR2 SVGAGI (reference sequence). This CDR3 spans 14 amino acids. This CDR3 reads CASSYSQGAIEQFF. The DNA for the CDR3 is TGTGCCAGCAGTTACTCACAGGGGGCCATTGAGCAGTTCTTC.

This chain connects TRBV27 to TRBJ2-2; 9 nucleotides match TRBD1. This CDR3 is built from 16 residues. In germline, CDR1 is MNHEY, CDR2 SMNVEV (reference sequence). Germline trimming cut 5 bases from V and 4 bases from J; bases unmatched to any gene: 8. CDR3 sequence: CASSKSGTGRTGELFF. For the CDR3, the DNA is TGTGCCAGCAGTAAATCCGGGACAGGGCGCACCGGGGAGCTGTTTTTT.

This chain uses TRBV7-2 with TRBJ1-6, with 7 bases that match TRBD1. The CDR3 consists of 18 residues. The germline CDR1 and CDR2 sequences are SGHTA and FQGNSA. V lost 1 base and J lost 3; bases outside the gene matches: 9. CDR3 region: CASSLGAGQNIYNSPLHF. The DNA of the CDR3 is TGTGCCAGCAGCTTAGGGGCGGGACAGAACATCTATAATTCACCCCTCCACTTT.

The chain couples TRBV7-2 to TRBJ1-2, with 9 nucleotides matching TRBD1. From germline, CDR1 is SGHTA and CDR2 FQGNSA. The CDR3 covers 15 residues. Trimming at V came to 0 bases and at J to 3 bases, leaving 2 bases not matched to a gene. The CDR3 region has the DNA TGTGCCAGCAGCTTAGCGGGGACAGGGTACTATGGCTACACCTTC. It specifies CASSLAGTGYYGYTF.

The CDR3 coding sequence is TGTGCCTGGAGCCCTCGACAGGGGAGGTGGGATCAGCCCCAGCATTTT. The encoded protein is CAWSPRQGRWDQPQHF. The rearrangement uses TRBV30 and TRBJ1-5, with TRBD1 matching 8 bases. V was clipped by 3 bases and J by 5 bases; unmatched bases: 12. This CDR3 spans 16 amino acids. Per germline, CDR1 GTSNPN and CDR2 SVGIG (reference sequence).

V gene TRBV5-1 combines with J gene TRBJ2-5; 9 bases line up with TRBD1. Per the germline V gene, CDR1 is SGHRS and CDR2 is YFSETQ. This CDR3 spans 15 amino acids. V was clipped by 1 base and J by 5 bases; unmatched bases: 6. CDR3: CASSLLGQGGETQYF. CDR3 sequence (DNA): TGCGCCAGCAGCTTGTTGGGACAGGGAGGTGAGACCCAGTACTTC.

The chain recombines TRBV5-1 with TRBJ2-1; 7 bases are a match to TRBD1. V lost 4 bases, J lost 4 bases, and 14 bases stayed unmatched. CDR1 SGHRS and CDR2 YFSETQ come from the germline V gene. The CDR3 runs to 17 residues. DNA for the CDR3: TGCGCCAGCAGCGGATACAGGGGCGGCCGTGTTTACAATGAGCAGTTCTTC. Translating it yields CASSGYRGGRVYNEQFF.

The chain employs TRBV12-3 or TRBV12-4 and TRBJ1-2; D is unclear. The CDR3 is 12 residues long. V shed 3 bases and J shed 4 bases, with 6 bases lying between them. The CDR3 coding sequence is TGTGCCAGCAGTTTGTCCATCTATGGCTACACCTTC. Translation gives CASSLSIYGYTF.

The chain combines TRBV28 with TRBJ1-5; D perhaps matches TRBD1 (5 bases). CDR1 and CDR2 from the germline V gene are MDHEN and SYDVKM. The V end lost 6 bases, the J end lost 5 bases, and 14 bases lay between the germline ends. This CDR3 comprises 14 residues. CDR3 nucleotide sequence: TGTGCCAGCAGAAACGGGGGTAGGGATCAGCCCCAGCATTTT. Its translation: CASRNGGRDQPQHF.

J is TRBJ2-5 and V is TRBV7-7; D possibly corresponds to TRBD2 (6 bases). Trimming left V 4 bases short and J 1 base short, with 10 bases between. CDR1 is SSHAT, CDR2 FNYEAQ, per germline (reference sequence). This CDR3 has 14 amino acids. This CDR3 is CASSSGLFQETQYF. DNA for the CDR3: TGTGCCAGCAGCTCCGGACTATTCCAAGAGACCCAGTACTTC.

The CDR3 is CASLPLHQVCVNQPQHF. CDR3 nucleotides: TGCGCCAGCCTTCCCCTTCATCAGGTTTGTGTCAATCAGCCCCAGCATTTT. The chain couples TRBV5-1 to TRBJ1-5; D ambiguous. CDR1 is SGHRS, CDR2 YFSETQ, per germline. This CDR3 contains 17 residues. V was pared by 7 bases and J by 3 bases, with 23 bases between.

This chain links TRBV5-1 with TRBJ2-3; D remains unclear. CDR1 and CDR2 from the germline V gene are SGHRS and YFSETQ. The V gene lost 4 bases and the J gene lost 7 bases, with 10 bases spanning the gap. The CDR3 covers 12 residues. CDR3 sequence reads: CASSGDGNTQYF. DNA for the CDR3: TGCGCCAGCAGCGGAGACGGAAATACGCAGTATTTT.

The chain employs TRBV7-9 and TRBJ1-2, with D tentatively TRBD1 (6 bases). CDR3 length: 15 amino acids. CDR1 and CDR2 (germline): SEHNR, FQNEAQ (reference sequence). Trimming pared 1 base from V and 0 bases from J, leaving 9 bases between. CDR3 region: CASSLGQGPNYGYTF. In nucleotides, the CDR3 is TGTGCCAGCAGCTTAGGTCAGGGGCCTAACTATGGCTACACCTTC.

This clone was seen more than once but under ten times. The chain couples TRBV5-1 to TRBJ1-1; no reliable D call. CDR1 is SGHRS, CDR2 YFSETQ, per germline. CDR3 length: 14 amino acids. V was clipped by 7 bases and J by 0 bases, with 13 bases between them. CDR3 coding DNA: TGCGCCAGCCGGGAGGGTGCGTTGAACACTGAAGCTTTCTTT. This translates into CASREGALNTEAFF.

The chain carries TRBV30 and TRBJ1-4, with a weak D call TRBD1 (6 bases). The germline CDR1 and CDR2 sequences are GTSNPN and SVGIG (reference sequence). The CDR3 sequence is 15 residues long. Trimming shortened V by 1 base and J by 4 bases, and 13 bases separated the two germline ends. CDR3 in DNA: TGTGCCTGGAGTGCCACCAGGGGCGGTAATGAAAAACTGTTTTTT. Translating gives CAWSATRGGNEKLFF.